The rows below give T cell receptor beta chains drawn from one sample of a study of cytomegalovirus exposure and HLA in healthy donors. The data were produced by immunoSEQ multiplex PCR, yet TCRdb's version contains in-frame clones alone and is incomplete. The sample includes 150,000 to 200,000 clones, around 75% of them seen just once. Sequencing was performed on PBMCs. The receptors stem from a male donor in good health and CMV-seronegative. CDR3s include the opening cysteine and the closing phenylalanine or tryptophan. D genes are given only for firm matches. The size field is filled for only some rows; it gives once, few, many or a size class.

V	D	size	J	DNA	CDR3
TRBV5-1	NA	once	TRBJ1-1	TGCGCCAGCAGCCAGGGGATGAACACTGAAGCTTTCTTT	CASSQGMNTEAFF
TRBV19	TRBD2	few	TRBJ2-3	TGTGCCAGTAGGACTACCCCTACGGGGGGGTACACAGATACGCAGTATTTT	CASRTTPTGGYTDTQYF
TRBV5-6	TRBD2	few	TRBJ2-2	TGTGCCAGCAGCCTCCTGGGAGGGGCCCCGCGGGACACCGGGGAGCTGTTTTTT	CASSLLGGAPRDTGELFF
TRBV2	TRBD1	NA	TRBJ2-1	TGTGCCAGCATTGGGGACAGGGTGAACAATGAGCAGTTCTTC	CASIGDRVNNEQFF
TRBV4-3	TRBD2	NA	TRBJ2-7	TGCGCCAGCAGCCAAGATATCGCTAGCGGGAGCAACGAGCAGTACTTC	CASSQDIASGSNEQYF
TRBV9	TRBD2	few	TRBJ2-3	TGTGCCAGCAGCGTAGAGGGAGGACTAGACTTTGCAGATACGCAGTATTTT	CASSVEGGLDFADTQYF
TRBV5-1	NA	NA	TRBJ1-2	TGCGCCAGCAGCCCACGAGGTATTGGCTATGGCTACACCTTC	CASSPRGIGYGYTF
TRBV11-2	TRBD2	NA	TRBJ2-3	TGTGCCAGCAGCTTAGTGGCGGGAGGACTGTCAGATACGCAGTATTTT	CASSLVAGGLSDTQYF
TRBV30	NA	once	TRBJ1-2	TGTGCCTGGACGCACAGGGTTGGGTATGGCTACACCTTC	CAWTHRVGYGYTF
TRBV4-1	NA	NA	TRBJ2-4	TGCGCCAGCAGCCAAGACCAGGGTTTAGCCAAAAACATTCAGTACTTC	CASSQDQGLAKNIQYF
TRBV28	NA	NA	TRBJ2-5	TGTGCCAGCAGTTTGTACAGCGGGTACCAAGAGACCCAGTACTTC	CASSLYSGYQETQYF
TRBV18	TRBD1	once	TRBJ2-2	TGTGCCAGCTCCTCGGGACAGGGCTTTGTGGAGCTGTTTTTT	CASSSGQGFVELFF
TRBV5-1	TRBD1	NA	TRBJ2-5	TGCGCCAGCAGCCTCGGACAGGGTGAGACCCAGTACTTC	CASSLGQGETQYF
TRBV5-6	NA	once	TRBJ1-2	TGTGCCAGCAGCTCCCCCGGGAACTATGGCTACACCTTC	CASSSPGNYGYTF
TRBV5-1	NA	few	TRBJ1-1	TGCGCCAGCAGCGTCGGGGTTGACGCTGAAGCTTTCTTT	CASSVGVDAEAFF
TRBV7-2	TRBD2	NA	TRBJ2-7	TGTGCCAGCACGAGGCTAGCGGGGTTCTACGAGCAGTACTTC	CASTRLAGFYEQYF
TRBV4-1	NA	NA	TRBJ2-2	TGCGCCAGCAGCCAAGATGGGGCAGGGTGGGACACCGGGGAGCTGTTTTTT	CASSQDGAGWDTGELFF
TRBV10-3	TRBD1	NA	TRBJ1-1	TGCCGCTCGGCCCGACAGGGGGATACGACTGAAGCTTTCTTT	CRSARQGDTTEAFF
TRBV5-6	NA	NA	TRBJ2-5	TGTGCCAGCAGCTTGGAGTACTCAGAGACCCAGTACTTC	CASSLEYSETQYF
TRBV5-4	NA	NA	TRBJ1-1	TGTGCCAGCAGCCTAGACTCGGGCACTGAAGCTTTCTTT	CASSLDSGTEAFF
TRBV7-8	NA	NA	TRBJ1-1	TGTGCCAGCAGCTCCCTTCGGGTGAACACTGAAGCTTTCTTT	CASSSLRVNTEAFF
TRBV7-9	NA	NA	TRBJ2-1	TGTGCCAGCAGCCTACCCTCCTCTAGCTCCTACAATGAGCAGTTCTTC	CASSLPSSSSYNEQFF